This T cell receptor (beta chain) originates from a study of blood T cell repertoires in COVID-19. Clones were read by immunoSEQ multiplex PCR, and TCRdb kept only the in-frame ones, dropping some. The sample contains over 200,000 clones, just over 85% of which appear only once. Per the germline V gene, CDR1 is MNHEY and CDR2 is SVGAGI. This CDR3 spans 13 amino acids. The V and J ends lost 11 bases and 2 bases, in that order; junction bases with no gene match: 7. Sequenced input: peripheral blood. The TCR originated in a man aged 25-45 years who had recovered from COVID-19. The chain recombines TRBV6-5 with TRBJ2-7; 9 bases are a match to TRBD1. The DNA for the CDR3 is TGTGCCTCCCGGACAGGGGCCCCCTACGAGCAGTACTTC. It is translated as CASRTGAPYEQYF.